These 15 T cell receptor beta chains originate from one sample sequenced in a study of T-cell memory formation after mild COVID-19. One entry per CDR3 protein, called by TCRdb with MiXCR from the 5' RACE reads. The sample has roughly 300,000 distinct CDR3 sequences; roughly 17% are singletons. Material for sequencing was PBMCs or a T cell subset sorted from them (not recorded which). The receptors shown here come from a young man who had mild COVID-19 (a few samples of this study predate the infection). Cell type and time point are not known.

The rearrangement joins TRBV29-1 to TRBJ1-1; D gene uncertain. Germline loops: CDR1 SQVTM, CDR2 ANQGSEA. V was cut by 4 bases and J by 5 bases, with 11 bases left in between. The CDR3 spans 12 residues. CDR3 nucleotide sequence: TGCAGCGTTGTTTGGGGTGGGACTGAAGCTTTCTTT. It encodes CSVVWGGTEAFF.

The chain has TRBV6-5 and TRBJ2-7; D is perhaps TRBD1 or TRBD2 (5 bases each). V lost 6 bases to trimming and J lost 2 bases, with 17 bases between them. The CDR3 loop spans 15 amino acids. Germline V lookup: CDR1 MNHEY, CDR2 SVGAGI. CDR3 protein: CASRFTPGRTYEQYV. As DNA, the CDR3 is TGTGCCAGCAGGTTCACCCCGGGACGGACCTACGAGCAGTACGTC.

The V and J genes are TRBV15 and TRBJ2-3; D is undetermined. The V gene's germline CDR1 is LNHNV and CDR2 YYDKDF (reference sequence). The CDR3 contains 14 residues. Trimming pared 1 base from V and 2 bases from J, leaving 7 bases between. CDR3 sequence reads: CATSRVPLTDTQYF. CDR3 sequence (DNA): TGTGCCACCAGCAGAGTTCCCCTCACAGATACGCAGTATTTT.

This chain connects TRBV18 to TRBJ2-3; TRBD2 is a possible D gene (7 bases). Germline V gives CDR1 KGHSH, CDR2 LQKENI. Trimming shortened V by 3 bases and J by 11 bases, and 15 bases separated the two germline ends. CDR3 length: 13 residues. CDR3 nucleotides: TGTGCCAGCTCACCGAGGGGGGGCACAGAGCAGTATTTT. Translation gives CASSPRGGTEQYF.

The CDR3 protein is CASSPSSTTSDSFGQHNSPLHF. In nucleotides, the CDR3 is TGTGCCAGCAGCCCCTCCTCAACTACCTCTGACTCTTTCGGACAGCATAATTCACCCCTCCACTTT. This sequence joins TRBV11-3 and TRBJ1-6; perhaps TRBD1 as D (6 bases). The V gene's germline CDR1 is SGHNT and CDR2 YENEEA. The CDR3 length is 22 residues. V lost 5 bases to trimming and J lost 5 bases, with 34 bases between them. Supplemented by reference TRBV11-3 and TRBJ1-6, the full variable domain reads EAGVVQSPRYKIIEKKQPVAFWCNPISGHNTLYWYLQNLGQGPELLIRYENEEAVDDSQLPKDRFSAERLKGVDSTLKIQPAELGDSAVYLCASSPSSTTSDSFGQHNSPLHFGNGTRLTVT.

This clonotype was recorded only once. The chain is built from TRBV19 and TRBJ2-6; unclear D gene. Deletions cut 1 base from V and 0 bases from J, with 7 bases between. The germline gives CDR1 LNHDA, CDR2 SQIVND (reference sequence). This CDR3 has 16 amino acids. The CDR3 coding sequence is TGTGCCAGTAGTATAGGACATTTCTCTGGGGCCAACGTCCTGACTTTC. Protein: CASSIGHFSGANVLTF.

The V gene is TRBV7-2, the J gene TRBJ1-2; no firm D call. Germline V CDR1 and CDR2: SGHTA, FQGNSA. Trimming removed 5 bases at V and 5 bases at J, with 27 bases between. The CDR3 runs 18 residues. CDR3 sequence: CASSPSHDLGLRSYGYTF. The CDR3, as DNA: TGTGCCAGCAGCCCCTCTCATGATCTAGGCCTTAGGTCATATGGCTACACCTTC.

This clonotype was seen a few times. This chain joins TRBV7-2 and TRBJ1-5; D is unclear. The CDR3 has 15 residues. V was shortened by 3 bases and J by 0 bases, with 9 bases between the two germline ends. Germline CDR1 reads SGHTA; CDR2 reads FQGNSA. CDR3 DNA: TGTGCCAGCAGCTTCTCCGTGGCTAGCAATCAGCCCCAGCATTTT. As protein: CASSFSVASNQPQHF.

This rearrangement joins TRBV28 to TRBJ1-2; D gene uncertain. Germline V gene data show CDR1 as MDHEN and CDR2 as SYDVKM. V shed 6 bases and J shed 8 bases, with 16 bases lying between them. The CDR3 has 13 residues. As DNA, the CDR3 is TGTGCCAGCAGCATCGGGGTTCCGGCAGGCTACACCTTC. Protein: CASSIGVPAGYTF.

This clonotype has just a few counts. V and J are TRBV5-1 and TRBJ2-3; D possibly corresponds to TRBD2 (5 bases). This CDR3 contains 18 residues. Germline lookup yields CDR1 SGHRS and CDR2 YFSETQ. V lost 1 base and J lost 0, with 18 bases in between. CDR3 sequence reads: CASSLWPGSPPSTDTQYF. The CDR3 nucleotides read TGCGCCAGCAGCTTGTGGCCGGGGAGTCCTCCTAGCACAGATACGCAGTATTTT.

A few counts support this clonotype. The chain links TRBV28 to TRBJ2-2; maybe TRBD1 (6 bases). Germline values: CDR1 MDHEN, CDR2 SYDVKM. The CDR3 loop spans 13 amino acids. V was cut by 11 bases and J by 2 bases, with 12 bases left in between. The CDR3 DNA is TGTGCCTGCACAGGGCTCAACACCGGGGAGCTGTTTTTT. Its protein is CACTGLNTGELFF.

This chain joins TRBV6-2 or TRBV6-3 and TRBJ2-7; 7 bases line up with TRBD2. The CDR3 is 15 amino acids. CDR1 MNHEY and CDR2 SVGEGT come from the germline V gene. V lost 2 bases, J lost 3 bases, and 7 bases stayed unmatched. CDR3 amino acids: CASSYRGVQDYEQYF. The CDR3 DNA sequence: TGTGCCAGCAGTTACCGGGGGGTGCAGGACTACGAGCAGTACTTC.

In this sample, this clonotype turned up many times. The CDR3 DNA sequence: TGCGCCAGCAGCTTCTCGACAGGGGGCGAGCAGTACGTC. Its protein is CASSFSTGGEQYV. The chain combines TRBV5-1 with TRBJ2-7; 9 bases are a match to TRBD1. This CDR3 comprises 13 residues. V was pared by 2 bases and J by 6 bases, with 3 bases of the junction left unmatched. Germline-derived CDR1 and CDR2 are SGHRS and YFSETQ.

This clonotype turned up a few times. The chain employs TRBV20-1 and TRBJ2-1; the match to TRBD2 covers 10 bases. The CDR3 has 13 amino acids. The germline CDR1 and CDR2 sequences are DFQATT and SNEGSKA (reference sequence). The CDR3 protein is CSPSGGAGNEQFF. In nucleotides, the CDR3 is TGCAGCCCGAGCGGGGGGGCCGGTAATGAGCAGTTCTTC.

CDR3 residues: CASSLARTYGYTF. For the CDR3, the DNA is TGCGCCAGCAGCTTGGCAAGAACCTATGGCTACACCTTC. The V and J genes are TRBV5-1 and TRBJ1-2; no clear D. Germline V CDR1 and CDR2: SGHRS, YFSETQ. Trimming cost V 0 bases and J 4 bases, with 7 bases left between them. The CDR3 extends over 13 amino acids.